This TCR beta chain comes out of a study of shared T cell receptors in the human thymus. Assay: immunoSEQ multiplex PCR; the TCRdb copy retains only in-frame clones and omits some. The table includes about 660,000 clones, 80% to 90% detected once. This clone turned up a few times. The sample also formed part of further work on human thymus T cells.

The receptor's source is a boy in the first two years of life with a congenital heart defect. The specimen was thymocytes.

CDR3 DNA: TGTGCCAGCAGTGCTCAGGGGGCAGAAGGCAATCAGCCCCAGCATTTT. Translated, it gives CASSAQGAEGNQPQHF. The J gene is TRBJ1-5, the V gene TRBV27; 8 bases line up with TRBD1. CDR3 length: 16 amino acids. Per germline, CDR1 MNHEY and CDR2 SMNVEV (reference sequence). Trimming took 5 bases from V and 2 from J; bases not matched to a gene: 8.